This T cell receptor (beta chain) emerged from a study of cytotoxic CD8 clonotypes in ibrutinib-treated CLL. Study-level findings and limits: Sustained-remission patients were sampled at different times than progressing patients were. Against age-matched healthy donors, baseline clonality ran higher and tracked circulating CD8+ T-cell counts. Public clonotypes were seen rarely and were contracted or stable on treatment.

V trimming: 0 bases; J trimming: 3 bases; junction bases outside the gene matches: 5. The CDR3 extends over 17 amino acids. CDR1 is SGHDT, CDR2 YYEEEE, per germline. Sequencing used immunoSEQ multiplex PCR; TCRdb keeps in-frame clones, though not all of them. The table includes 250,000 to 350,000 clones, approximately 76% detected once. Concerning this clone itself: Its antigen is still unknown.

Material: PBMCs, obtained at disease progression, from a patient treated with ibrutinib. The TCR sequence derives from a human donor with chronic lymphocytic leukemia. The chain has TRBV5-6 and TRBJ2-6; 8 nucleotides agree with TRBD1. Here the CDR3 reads CASSLVQGALGANVLTF. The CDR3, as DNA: TGTGCCAGCAGCTTGGTTCAGGGGGCTCTTGGGGCCAACGTCCTGACTTTC.